This T cell receptor beta chain was documented in a study of cytomegalovirus exposure and HLA in healthy donors (dated by TCRdb to 2016 to 2017). Regarding the research as a whole: An earlier analysis of some 600 of the donors reported about 280 Gb of sequence data and 117 million unique TCR beta sequences obtained from about 179 million T cells. The study aimed to test whether cataloging public T cell receptors could reveal signatures of past pathogen exposure. Four to six DR-DQ haplotypes were handled as single units for association and clustering, since linkage in the cohort was strong. On average, 235,054 unique TCR beta nucleotide sequences were sequenced per donor among 350 to 400 genotyped donors of the cohort, with roughly 18% of those sequences being non-productive. In a later genetic analysis, genome-wide SNP genotypes for about three fifths of the roughly 670 donors were used, and that subset was treated as a discovery cohort. Of the approximately 400 genotyped donors, 80% to 90% were placed in the genetic ancestry cluster associated with self-reported Caucasian donors. An earlier analysis of 500 to 650 of the donors applied high-throughput TCR beta sequencing to assess whether each TCR beta V gene segment acted as functional or pseudogenic. Donor age, sex, ethnicity and CMV serostatus were collected together with the repertoire data. The study used immunosequencing to profile the T cell repertoires of 666 subjects and linked those repertoires to cytomegalovirus serostatus. An early release that covered 640 HLA-typed donors contained about 290 gigabases of sequencing data and around 85 million unique TCR sequences. To study patterns of TCR occurrence, a later analysis re-analyzed previously published TCR beta repertoires from several hundred donors and added high-resolution HLA genotyping. To predict cytomegalovirus infection status, the study brought together high-throughput TCR immunosequencing, statistical association of individual TCRs with disease status, and machine learning. Both class I and class II loci were covered by HLA typing, at four-digit resolution. Rather than using new phenotypic data, the later analysis identified candidate immune exposures from TCR beta sequences and from how often those sequences occurred across donors. The number of typed donors differed by locus: about 620-630 for A, B, C, DRB1 and DQB1; 500 to 550 for DQA1; 600 to 610 for DPA1; and roughly 450 for DPB1. All discovery cohort repertoires had been generated using a single sequencing platform. Along with the roughly 710-subject first cohort, a separate validation cohort of around 110 different subjects was used.

Study-level results and caveats: A cluster of highly shared sequence variants was judged likely to represent a technical artifact of the sequencing pipeline. The study gave a list of 150 to 200 TCR beta chains associated with cytomegalovirus. Cytomegalovirus status was reported to be diagnosed by the classifier with high specificity and sensitivity in both the original and validation cohorts. Presence/absence analyses assumed roughly uniform sequencing depth across donors, an assumption that may not hold. In a later analysis, TCR association rates were found to vary across HLA loci, with the most associated TCRs seen for DRB1 alleles and the fewest for HLA-C alleles. Linkage disequilibrium might explain the correlated functional status among segregating V segments, but an unknown experimental factor could not be ruled out. HLA typing was unavailable for some donors at each locus, so association tests used only the typed subset. Immune exposure information for the cohort was limited to CMV serostatus. In a later analysis, about 16,000 TCR beta sequences were associated with specific HLA alleles at a false discovery rate of 0.05. According to the authors, the approach could potentially be generalized to other disease states and immunological phenotypes. Some IMGT-functional V segments, including TRBV6-2 and TRBV6-3, could not be told apart with the 87-base-pair reads, so those segments were excluded. A later genetic analysis associated a missense DCLRE1C variant with V-gene and J-gene trimming of TCR beta chains, and an independent cohort replicated the association. In a later genetic analysis, fewer N-insertions in productive TCRs were reported among donors in an Asian-associated ancestry cluster than the approximately 710-donor mean. A further reported finding was that TCR beta sequences accurately predicted the HLA-A and HLA-B alleles for most subjects in the first cohort. According to a later analysis, most CMV-associated TCR beta chains appeared to be HLA-restricted, and the HLA associations seemed to be driven largely by CMV exposure. A later analysis reported that several top co-occurrence clusters appeared linked to parvovirus B19, influenza, CMV and Epstein-Barr virus. The earlier analysis of about 600 of the donors excluded some 16 rarely observed V segments, including chromosome 9 orphons, because counts were too low. In a later analysis, HLA-associated TCR beta chains showed more clonal expansion and lower generation probabilities than non-associated chains that were equally common. While some public TCRs were present in many individuals, most TCR sequences turned up only very rarely across donors. A few of the identified cytomegalovirus-associated TCR beta chains were confirmed in vitro to be specific for cytomegalovirus antigens. This cohort had only TCR beta chains sequenced, and the lack of alpha or paired-chain data limited which features could be detected. An earlier analysis of 450 to 750 of the donors showed that most TCR beta V segments appeared in productive rearrangements either about 87% or about 30% of the time, which broadly matched IMGT annotations. Assigning TCR associations to individual alleles was difficult when HLA alleles, especially DR and DQ, strongly co-occurred.

The cohort consisted of fewer than 700 healthy bone marrow donors. At the time of sampling, all cohort members were nominally healthy, though unrecorded immune exposures were likely present. The donor was CMV seronegative and was included in the group of several hundred seronegative cohort members. Each donor provided a peripheral blood sample, and peripheral blood mononuclear cells were used for TCR beta sequencing. The Qiagen DNeasy Blood Extraction Kit was used to extract genomic DNA from the blood cell samples. The library was built by means of the immunoSEQ multiplex PCR assay. For the multiplex PCR, a mixture combining 60 forward primers for TCR Vbeta segments and 13 reverse primers for TCR Jbeta segments was used. Amplification of the CDR3 region of rearranged TCR beta genes was performed with a multiplex PCR assay on genomic DNA. The amplified TCR beta libraries were sequenced on the Illumina HiSeq System as 87-base-pair reads. In the source study's methods: Across the 700 or so repertoires, a later analysis counted 75 million to 90 million unique TCR beta chains, 8.5 million to 12 million of which were shared by at least two donors. Raw reads were error-corrected and collapsed into unique sequences by a nearest-neighbor algorithm in which closely related sequences were merged to remove PCR and sequencing errors. To assign V, D and J gene segments, CDR3 sequences were aligned to IMGT reference sequences. For a sequence to be retained, a match of at least six nucleotides to both a V gene segment and a J gene segment was required. A rearrangement counted as productive if the CDR3 had no stop codons and remained in frame with V and J, and every other rearrangement counted as non-productive. CDR3 was defined by IMGT convention, running from the second conserved V-encoded cysteine to the conserved J-encoded phenylalanine. The earlier analysis of 587 of the donors excluded any sequence lacking an unambiguous match to a single V gene segment. An earlier analysis of some 500 of the donors classified V segments as functional when productive rearrangements were above 56.7% and as segregating when the standard deviation between donors was above 5%. A statistical classification framework was built to diagnose cytomegalovirus status from the catalog of TCR beta chain sequences. A later analysis assigned V and J genes by comparing TCR nucleotide sequences with IMGT/GENE-DB human TR gene sequences. In a later analysis, CDR3 sequences and most-parsimonious VDJ recombination scenarios were assigned using the TCRdist pipeline. In a later analysis, each TCR beta chain was defined by its CDR3 amino acid sequence together with its V-gene family, and reads without a unique V-gene family were excluded. A later analysis removed nearly 600 highly shared, low-generation-probability nucleotide sequences to deal with suspected cross-contamination and a sequencing artifact. For each public chain, a later analysis derived a clonal expansion index from normalized ranks of inferred template counts within each repertoire. A later analysis computed generation probabilities with a VDJ recombination model fitted to out-of-frame rearrangements, and checked the results against IGoR. Hypergeometric tests were used in a later analysis to score TCR-TCR, TCR-HLA and TCR-CMV co-occurrence, with a repertoire-size bias correction applied to the TCR pairs. False discovery rates were estimated in a later analysis by permuting HLA or CMV assignments 20 times. In a later analysis, co-occurring TCRs were grouped with DBSCAN, and TCRdist sequence similarity was added when clustering was performed within HLA-allele-positive subsets. Repertoires with fewer than 30,000 or more than 120,000 public chains were left out of co-occurrence clustering, as were about 5 repertoires with anomalous nucleotide sharing. TCRdb re-hosts the immuneACCESS table, in-frame sequences only. Its copies lack some clones; in the studies checked, an unresolved V gene accounts for under half of them, and the cause for the rest is not known. D and trimming were read from the DNA, whereas the V and J calls and clone size are those reported in that table. This sample gives around 68,000 clones in total; 65% to 90% of them show up just once. The ten top clones hold around 11% of the sample.

With respect to this clone: Its antigen remains undetermined. No qualities accompany the bases; no much larger clone lies one base away.

The CDR3, from cysteine to phenylalanine, totals 16 residues. Only the CDR3 DNA stays, 48 bases, in frame from base 1. Trimmed from V: 1 base; trimmed from J: 7 bases; junction bases lacking a gene match: 6. Per the germline V gene (reference sequence), MNHEY is the CDR1 and SMNVEV is the CDR2. This clonotype was sampled from a female donor in good health and CMV-seronegative. The rearrangement joined TRBV27 to TRBJ1-6; 8 middle bases align to TRBD1. Input material: PBMCs. The DNA is as follows: TGTGCCAGCAGTTTATACGGACAGGGCCTCAATTCACCCCTCCACTTT. Translated, this gives CASSLYGQGLNSPLHF.